A single sample gave rise to the 27 T cell receptor beta chains below, sequenced in a study of T cells in localized non-small cell lung cancer (dated by TCRdb to the early 2020s). Libraries were prepared through the immunoSEQ multiplex PCR assay. TCRdb took this table from immuneACCESS and kept in-frame rearrangements with V and J called. Such tables lack part of the clones; where checked against another copy, unresolved V genes explain under half of the gap, and the rest is unexplained. In all, the sample holds 50,000 to 55,000 clones, and roughly 86% of those were seen once. Of the sample, about a sixth is held by the ten largest clones. The sequencing used PBMCs, collected before any cancer treatment. The origin of the receptors is a female donor with stage II lung adenocarcinoma.

CDR3 residues: CASRDGVSGIGAGANVLTF. CDR3 DNA sequence: TGTGCCAGCAGAGATGGGGTGTCAGGCATAGGCGCTGGGGCCAACGTCCTGACTTTC. V gene TRBV9 combines with J gene TRBJ2-6; no reliable D call. The CDR3 extends over 19 amino acids. V was clipped by 5 bases and J by 2 bases, with 23 bases between them. Germline lookup yields CDR1 SGDLS and CDR2 YYNGEE.

The chain uses TRBV5-1 and TRBJ2-2; maybe TRBD1 (5 bases). The V end lost 0 bases, the J end lost 6 bases, and 12 bases lay between the germline ends. Germline CDR1 SGHRS, CDR2 YFSETQ. This CDR3 region has 15 residues. For the CDR3, the DNA is TGCGCCAGCAGCTTGGAGGGGTTAACGGCCGGGGAGCTGTTTTTT. Residues: CASSLEGLTAGELFF.

The V gene is TRBV5-1, the J gene TRBJ2-3; 8 nucleotides agree with TRBD2. The length of the CDR3 is 16 residues. V shed 4 bases and J 1 base; nucleotides not matched to a gene: 8. Germline CDR1 is SGHRS and CDR2 is YFSETQ. The CDR3 protein is CASSGTRSGGTDTQYF. The DNA for the CDR3 is TGCGCCAGCAGCGGGACTAGGAGCGGCGGCACAGATACGCAGTATTTT.

The rearrangement links TRBV2 to TRBJ2-5; D gene uncertain. The CDR3 is 15 amino acids. The V and J ends lost 4 bases and 7 bases respectively, with 19 bases between them. Germline-derived CDR1 and CDR2 are SNHLY and FYNNEI. The CDR3: CASSATSGGLGTQYF. The CDR3 DNA reads as TGTGCCAGCAGTGCCACCAGTGGCGGCCTAGGGACCCAGTACTTC. The full variable domain, in which reference TRBV2 and TRBJ2-5 provide the parts outside the CDR3, is EPEVTQTPSHQVTQMGQEVILRCVPISNHLYFYWYRQILGQKVEFLVSFYNNEISEKSEIFDDQFSVERPDGSNFTLKIRSTKLEDSAMYFCASSATSGGLGTQYFGPGTRLLVL.

The V call is TRBV5-5, the J call TRBJ1-2, with unresolved D. Germline V lookup: CDR1 SGHKS, CDR2 YYEKEE (reference sequence). The CDR3 sequence is 15 residues long. V was shortened by 0 bases and J by 7 bases, with 16 bases between the two germline ends. In nucleotides, the CDR3 is TGTGCCAGCAGCTTGGATTTAGGAGATGGCGTTGGCTACACCTTC. Protein: CASSLDLGDGVGYTF. Using reference TRBV5-5 and TRBJ1-2 for the parts outside the CDR3, the full variable domain is DAGVTQSPTHLIKTRGQQVTLRCSPISGHKSVSWYQQVLGQGPQFIFQYYEKEERGRGNFPDRFSARQFPNYSSELNVNALLLGDSALYLCASSLDLGDGVGYTFGSGTRLTVV.

V is TRBV6-6 and J is TRBJ2-7; 9 bases fit TRBD1. The V gene's germline CDR1 is MNHNY and CDR2 SVGAGI (reference sequence). The junction had 10 bases not matched to a gene; V was cut back by 5 bases and J by 2 bases. The CDR3 is made up of 16 amino acids. The CDR3 DNA reads TGTGCCAGCAGTAACCCCCGGGACAGGGTCCCCTACGAGCAGTACTTC. It codes for CASSNPRDRVPYEQYF.

V gene TRBV6-6 combines with J gene TRBJ1-1, with a weak D call TRBD1 (6 bases). V lost 1 base and J 1 base, leaving 13 bases between the germline ends. This CDR3 has 16 residues. Germline V gives CDR1 MNHNY, CDR2 SVGAGI (reference sequence). The CDR3 sequence is CASSYFGGAPNTEAFF. The CDR3 DNA sequence: TGTGCCAGCAGTTACTTTGGGGGGGCCCCGAACACTGAAGCTTTCTTT.

This clone was found a few times. The genes are TRBV2 and TRBJ1-5; tentative D call: TRBD1 (5 bases). V lost 8 bases and J lost 3, with 17 bases in between. Germline CDR1 reads SNHLY; CDR2 reads FYNNEI. CDR3 length: 15 amino acids. For the CDR3, the DNA is TGTGCCAGCGTGGGGGATGGGGGACTCAATCAGCCCCAGCATTTT. This gives the protein CASVGDGGLNQPQHF.

The rearrangement joins TRBV5-4 to TRBJ1-5, with 8 bases identical to TRBD1. V lost 7 bases, J lost 6 bases, and 9 bases stayed unmatched. CDR3 length: 14 residues. Germline V CDR1 and CDR2: SGHNT, YYREEE (reference sequence). CDR3 in amino acids: CASGIQGGSQPQHF. The DNA of the CDR3 is TGTGCCAGCGGGATACAGGGGGGCAGTCAGCCCCAGCATTTT.

The chain combines TRBV11-2 with TRBJ2-5, with no clear D. Germline CDR1 and CDR2: SGHAT and FQNNGV. V dropped 1 base and J dropped 1 base, with 4 bases sitting between them. The CDR3 spans 13 residues. CDR3 residues: CASSLGIQETQYF. CDR3 coding DNA: TGTGCCAGCAGCTTAGGGATCCAAGAGACCCAGTACTTC.

The chain couples TRBV29-1 to TRBJ1-2, with 7 bases matching TRBD1. Germline-derived CDR1 and CDR2 are SQVTM and ANQGSEA. With V trimmed by 0 bases and J by 0 bases, 4 bases remained unmatched. CDR3 length equals 15 residues. DNA of the CDR3: TGCAGCGTTGAAGAGAGGGGGCGGACTAACTATGGCTACACCTTC. This codes for CSVEERGRTNYGYTF.

This chain joins TRBV5-6 and TRBJ2-5; 8 bases are shared with TRBD2. Germline V gives CDR1 SGHDT, CDR2 YYEEEE. V gave up 7 bases and J gave up 5 bases; unmatched junction bases: 13. This CDR3 contains 15 residues. The CDR3 bases are TGTGCCAGCTCGTCTTTCGGGGGGGCCGATGAGACCCAGTACTTC. This translates into CASSSFGGADETQYF.

The chain links TRBV4-1 to TRBJ1-1; D is undetermined. Germline V gene sequence: CDR1 MGHRA, CDR2 YSYEKL. The CDR3 has 14 amino acids. Trimming removed 1 base from V and 2 bases from J, with 8 bases in between. The CDR3 DNA reads as TGCGCCAGCAGCCAAGCTGGTATTAACACTGAAGCTTTCTTT. The encoded protein is CASSQAGINTEAFF.

V gene TRBV19 combines with J gene TRBJ2-7; D may be TRBD1 or TRBD2 (5 bases each). Germline V gives CDR1 LNHDA, CDR2 SQIVND (reference sequence). CDR3 length: 14 amino acids. The ends were cut back, 3 bases at V and 3 bases at J, with 12 bases in the middle. The CDR3 coding sequence is TGTGCCAGTAGTATGGGGTATGGGGGCTACGAGCAGTACTTC. This codes for CASSMGYGGYEQYF.

The genes are TRBV27 and TRBJ2-5; 10 bases align to TRBD1. The length of the CDR3 is 14 residues. The V and J ends lost 5 bases and 4 bases, in that order; junction bases with no gene match: 4. Germline CDR1 MNHEY, CDR2 SMNVEV (reference sequence). The CDR3 loop reads CASSPDRGRETQYF. The CDR3 DNA sequence: TGTGCCAGCAGTCCAGACAGGGGGCGAGAGACCCAGTACTTC.

The chain uses TRBV6-6 and TRBJ2-7, with D possibly TRBD1 on 5 matching bases. The V and J ends lost 2 bases and 5 bases respectively, with 10 bases between them. Germline-derived CDR1 and CDR2 are MNHNY and SVGAGI (reference sequence). The length of the CDR3 is 13 residues. The CDR3 coding sequence is TGTGCCAGCAGTTACCGGCAGGGCAACGAGCAGTACTTC. It codes for CASSYRQGNEQYF.

The V call is TRBV19, the J call TRBJ1-5; the match to TRBD1 covers 10 bases. The V and J ends lost 6 bases and 6 bases, in that order; junction bases with no gene match: 8. CDR1 is LNHDA, CDR2 SQIVND, per germline (reference sequence). This CDR3 has 15 residues. The CDR3 DNA is TGTGCCAGTAGCCCCCGGGGACAGGGGCGTCAGCCCCAGCATTTT. Its protein is CASSPRGQGRQPQHF. Complete variable domain (other parts from reference TRBV19 and TRBJ1-5): DGGITQSPKYLFRKEGQNVTLSCEQNLNHDAMYWYRQDPGQGLRLIYYSQIVNDFQKGDIAEGYSVSREKKESFPLTVTSAQKNPTAFYLCASSPRGQGRQPQHFGDGTRLSIL.

The CDR3 nucleotides are TGTGCCAGCAGTTTAGTTTTCGGGGAAAAACTGTTTTTT. This encodes CASSLVFGEKLFF. The chain employs TRBV27 and TRBJ1-4; D unresolved. This CDR3 has 13 amino acids. Germline V gene sequence: CDR1 MNHEY, CDR2 SMNVEV (reference sequence). With 2 bases removed from V and 8 bases from J, the gap between germline ends came to 9 bases.

The chain carries TRBV5-4 and TRBJ2-7, with 9 bases that match TRBD1. J was trimmed by 2 bases and V by 4 bases; bases with no gene match: 7. The CDR3 has 15 residues. The germline V gene encodes CDR1 SGHNT and CDR2 YYREEE (reference sequence). CDR3: CASSLRTGVTYEQYF. The CDR3 region has the DNA TGTGCCAGCAGCCTAAGGACAGGGGTGACCTACGAGCAGTACTTC.

This clone ranks as medium-sized. The chain couples TRBV2 to TRBJ1-1; D remains ambiguous. CDR1 and CDR2 from the germline V gene are SNHLY and FYNNEI. Deletions cut 8 bases from V and 1 base from J, with 8 bases between. The CDR3 runs 12 residues. The CDR3 nucleotides are TGTGCCAGCTTAATAAGGAACACTGAAGCTTTCTTT. This sequence encodes CASLIRNTEAFF.

V gene TRBV5-8 combines with J gene TRBJ1-1, with 7 bases lining up with TRBD1. This CDR3 comprises 13 residues. The junction had 9 bases not matched to a gene; V was cut back by 4 bases and J by 9 bases. CDR1 is SGHTS, CDR2 YDEGEE, per germline. CDR3 sequence reads: CASSIDRELKAFF. The CDR3 region has the DNA TGTGCCAGCAGCATCGACAGGGAATTGAAAGCTTTCTTT.

The chain is built from TRBV9 and TRBJ2-5; D might be TRBD2 (6 bases). V was trimmed by 3 bases and J by 2 bases, leaving 14 bases between them. Per the germline V gene, CDR1 is SGDLS and CDR2 is YYNGEE. The CDR3 spans 15 residues. The DNA for the CDR3 is TGTGCCAGCAGCGAGAGGGGCGGAGGGCAAGAGACCCAGTACTTC. Translating it yields CASSERGGGQETQYF.

This chain uses TRBV5-4 with TRBJ2-7; no reliable D call. The V end lost 0 bases, the J end lost 1 base, and 11 bases lay between the germline ends. The CDR3 extends over 15 amino acids. The germline gives CDR1 SGHNT, CDR2 YYREEE (reference sequence). CDR3 amino acids: CASSLGIGLSYEQYF. The CDR3 coding sequence is TGTGCCAGCAGCTTGGGGATAGGGCTGTCCTACGAGCAGTACTTC.

The rearrangement uses TRBV19 and TRBJ1-2, with 7 bases aligning to TRBD1. Losses at the gene ends were 2 bases for V and 7 bases for J; bases not matched to a gene: 7. CDR1 is LNHDA and CDR2 is SQIVND in the germline V gene (reference sequence). The CDR3 extends over 14 amino acids. This CDR3 reads CASSIRDSGAGYTF. CDR3 DNA: TGTGCCAGTAGTATACGGGACAGTGGGGCTGGCTACACCTTC.

V gene TRBV10-3 combines with J gene TRBJ1-5; D gene ambiguous. V was trimmed by 3 bases and J by 2 bases, leaving 5 bases between them. Per the germline V gene, CDR1 is ENHRY and CDR2 is SYGVKD. The CDR3 contains 13 residues. CDR3 sequence reads: CAISDRGNQPQHF. The DNA for the CDR3 is TGTGCCATCAGTGACCGTGGCAATCAGCCCCAGCATTTT.

The V gene is TRBV9, the J gene TRBJ2-5; D perhaps matches TRBD1 (6 bases). The CDR3 has 17 amino acids. In germline, CDR1 is SGDLS, CDR2 YYNGEE. Trimming left V 0 bases short and J 4 bases short, with 19 bases between. The CDR3 sequence: CASSVGAGQPAGETQYF. As DNA, the CDR3 is TGTGCCAGCAGCGTAGGGGCCGGACAGCCCGCTGGAGAGACCCAGTACTTC.

The rearrangement uses TRBV7-9 and TRBJ2-5, with D maybe TRBD1 (6 bases). The ends were cut back, 5 bases at V and 4 bases at J, with 14 bases in the middle. CDR3 length: 14 amino acids. Per the germline V gene, CDR1 is SEHNR and CDR2 is FQNEAQ (reference sequence). Here the CDR3 DNA reads TGTGCCAGCAGCGTAACAGGGTTTCGAGAGACCCAGTACTTC. This translates into CASSVTGFRETQYF.